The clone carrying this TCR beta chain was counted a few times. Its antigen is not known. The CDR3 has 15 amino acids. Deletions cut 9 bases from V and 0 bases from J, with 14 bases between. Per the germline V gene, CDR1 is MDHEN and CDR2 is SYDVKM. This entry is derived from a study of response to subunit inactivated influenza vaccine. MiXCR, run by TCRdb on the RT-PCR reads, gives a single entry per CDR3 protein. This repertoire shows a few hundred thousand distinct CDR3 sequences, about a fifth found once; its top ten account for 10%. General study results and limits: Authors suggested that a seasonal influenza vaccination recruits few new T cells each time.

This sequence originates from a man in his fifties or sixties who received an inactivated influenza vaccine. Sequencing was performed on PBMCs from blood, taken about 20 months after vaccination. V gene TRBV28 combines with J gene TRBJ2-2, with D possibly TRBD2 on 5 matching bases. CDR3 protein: CASIKGGPNTGELFF. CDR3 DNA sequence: TGTGCCAGTATAAAAGGAGGACCGAACACCGGGGAGCTGTTTTTT.